This is a list of T cell receptor beta chains from one sample in a study of Graves' ophthalmopathy and Graves' hyperthyroidism. One entry per CDR3 protein, called by TCRdb with MiXCR from the multiplex PCR reads. The data show hundreds of thousands of distinct CDR3 sequences, about 38% seen once. The specimen sequenced was peripheral blood. The receptors were sampled from an adult man with Graves' ophthalmopathy. CDR3s include the opening cysteine and the closing phenylalanine or tryptophan. Fields, in order: clone size, D gene, J gene, V gene, CDR3 protein, CDR3 DNA. D genes are given only for firm matches. Size values are once, few and many counts, or a class for expanded clones, and some rows have none.

clone_size: few
d_call: TRBD1
j_call: TRBJ1-5
v_call: TRBV9
cdr3_aa: CASSPGQGIAQPQHF
cdr3_nt: TGTGCCAGCAGCCCGGGACAGGGGATTGCGCAGCCCCAGCATTTT

clone_size: NA
d_call: NA
j_call: TRBJ1-1
v_call: TRBV7-2
cdr3_aa: CASSFNRDTAFF
cdr3_nt: TGTGCCAGCAGCTTCAACAGGGACACAGCTTTCTTT

clone_size: many
d_call: NA
j_call: TRBJ2-7
v_call: TRBV10-2
cdr3_aa: CASSVNRDNSYEQYF
cdr3_nt: TGCGCCAGCAGTGTGAACCGGGACAACTCCTACGAGCAGTACTTC

clone_size: NA
d_call: NA
j_call: TRBJ1-3
v_call: TRBV25-1
cdr3_aa: CASSPRRGGSGNTIYF
cdr3_nt: TGTGCCAGCAGCCCGCGGCGTGGTGGGTCTGGAAACACCATATATTTT

clone_size: many
d_call: NA
j_call: TRBJ2-7
v_call: TRBV6-5
cdr3_aa: CASSNYEQYF
cdr3_nt: TGTGCCAGCAGTAACTACGAGCAGTACTTC

clone_size: NA
d_call: NA
j_call: TRBJ1-2
v_call: TRBV5-1
cdr3_aa: CASSRVQAGFGYTF
cdr3_nt: TGCGCCAGCAGCCGAGTGCAAGCAGGGTTTGGCTACACCTTC

clone_size: NA
d_call: NA
j_call: TRBJ2-1
v_call: TRBV10-3
cdr3_aa: CAITSGTNINSGEQFF
cdr3_nt: TGTGCCATCACCTCAGGGACGAACATTAACAGCGGGGAGCAGTTCTTC

clone_size: NA
d_call: NA
j_call: TRBJ1-5
v_call: TRBV20-1
cdr3_aa: CSARRAGGQETQHF
cdr3_nt: TGCAGTGCTAGACGGGCGGGGGGGCAAGAGACCCAGCATTTT

clone_size: NA
d_call: NA
j_call: TRBJ2-6
v_call: TRBV5-6
cdr3_aa: CASSPRVKSSGANVLTF
cdr3_nt: TGTGCCAGCAGCCCCAGGGTCAAAAGCTCTGGGGCCAACGTCCTGACTTTC

clone_size: many
d_call: NA
j_call: TRBJ2-7
v_call: TRBV29-1
cdr3_aa: CSVVISYEQYF
cdr3_nt: TGCAGCGTTGTTATCAGCTACGAGCAGTACTTC

clone_size: few
d_call: TRBD1
j_call: TRBJ2-2
v_call: TRBV5-6
cdr3_aa: CASSLEGTGNTGELFF
cdr3_nt: TGTGCCAGCAGCTTGGAGGGGACAGGGAACACCGGGGAGCTGTTTTTT

clone_size: NA
d_call: TRBD1
j_call: TRBJ1-1
v_call: TRBV20-1
cdr3_aa: CSASPFSGTDRDTEAFF
cdr3_nt: TGCAGTGCTAGCCCCTTCTCCGGGACAGATAGGGACACTGAAGCTTTCTTT

clone_size: NA
d_call: NA
j_call: TRBJ1-1
v_call: TRBV25-1
cdr3_aa: CASTRPTVNTEAFF
cdr3_nt: TGTGCCAGCACCCGACCGACAGTGAACACTGAAGCTTTCTTT

clone_size: NA
d_call: NA
j_call: TRBJ2-2
v_call: TRBV19
cdr3_aa: CASSLIPLDRMNTGELFF
cdr3_nt: TGTGCCAGTAGTCTAATACCCCTCGACAGGATGAACACCGGGGAGCTGTTTTTT

clone_size: NA
d_call: NA
j_call: TRBJ1-2
v_call: TRBV11-2
cdr3_aa: CASSLGFANYGYTF
cdr3_nt: TGTGCCAGCAGCTTAGGATTTGCAAACTATGGCTACACCTTC

clone_size: NA
d_call: NA
j_call: TRBJ1-1
v_call: TRBV7-2
cdr3_aa: CASSLAGVPETFGRAFF
cdr3_nt: TGTGCCAGCAGCTTAGCGGGGGTCCCCGAAACCTTCGGTAGGGCTTTCTTT

clone_size: NA
d_call: TRBD1
j_call: TRBJ2-2
v_call: TRBV30
cdr3_aa: CVGGQGTGELFF
cdr3_nt: TGTGTGGGGGGACAGGGCACCGGGGAGCTGTTTTTT

clone_size: NA
d_call: NA
j_call: TRBJ2-6
v_call: TRBV29-1
cdr3_aa: CSVEPGIGDVLTF
cdr3_nt: TGCAGCGTTGAGCCAGGGATTGGCGACGTCCTGACTTTC

clone_size: few
d_call: NA
j_call: TRBJ1-2
v_call: TRBV19
cdr3_aa: CASSLGRWMKASYGYTF
cdr3_nt: TGTGCCAGCAGCTTGGGCCGTTGGATGAAAGCCTCCTATGGCTACACCTTC

clone_size: NA
d_call: NA
j_call: TRBJ1-1
v_call: TRBV10-3
cdr3_aa: CAISDKGGTTNTEAFF
cdr3_nt: TGTGCCATCAGTGATAAGGGGGGCACAACGAACACTGAAGCTTTCTTT

clone_size: many
d_call: NA
j_call: TRBJ2-7
v_call: TRBV10-3
cdr3_aa: CAISTTPTEDKVGQYF
cdr3_nt: TGTGCCATCAGTACGACACCGACGGAGGATAAAGTAGGGCAGTACTTC

clone_size: few
d_call: NA
j_call: TRBJ1-3
v_call: TRBV11-2
cdr3_aa: CASSSRGISGNTIYF
cdr3_nt: TGTGCCAGCAGCTCCAGGGGAATATCTGGAAACACCATATATTTT

clone_size: many
d_call: TRBD1
j_call: TRBJ2-7
v_call: TRBV12-3/TRBV12-4
cdr3_aa: CASSFYEGAGEQYF
cdr3_nt: TGTGCCAGCAGTTTTTATGAGGGGGCAGGCGAGCAGTACTTC

clone_size: few
d_call: TRBD1
j_call: TRBJ1-2
v_call: TRBV2
cdr3_aa: CASSLGQGAPNYGYTF
cdr3_nt: TGTGCCAGCAGTTTAGGACAGGGGGCGCCTAACTATGGCTACACCTTC

clone_size: few
d_call: TRBD1
j_call: TRBJ2-7
v_call: TRBV20-1
cdr3_aa: CSARDYGTGFNEQYF
cdr3_nt: TGCAGTGCTAGAGATTACGGGACAGGGTTCAACGAGCAGTACTTC

clone_size: NA
d_call: TRBD1
j_call: TRBJ2-3
v_call: TRBV5-1
cdr3_aa: CASSLVGTDTDTQYF
cdr3_nt: TGCGCCAGCAGCTTGGTCGGGACAGACACAGATACGCAGTATTTT

clone_size: few
d_call: NA
j_call: TRBJ2-1
v_call: TRBV2
cdr3_aa: CASSAVGDGHNEQFF
cdr3_nt: TGTGCCAGCAGTGCCGTAGGGGACGGTCACAATGAGCAGTTCTTC

clone_size: NA
d_call: NA
j_call: TRBJ1-2
v_call: TRBV9
cdr3_aa: CASSSGGGTDGYTF
cdr3_nt: TGTGCCAGCAGCTCCGGAGGGGGGACGGACGGCTACACCTTC

clone_size: many
d_call: TRBD2
j_call: TRBJ2-5
v_call: TRBV24-1
cdr3_aa: CATSDPTSVQETQYF
cdr3_nt: TGTGCCACCAGTGACCCGACTAGCGTACAAGAGACCCAGTACTTC

clone_size: NA
d_call: NA
j_call: TRBJ2-1
v_call: TRBV7-9
cdr3_aa: CASSPPPDSMQFF
cdr3_nt: TGTGCCAGCAGCCCTCCACCGGACAGTATGCAGTTCTTC

clone_size: NA
d_call: NA
j_call: TRBJ2-7
v_call: TRBV9
cdr3_aa: CASSRAEGPYEQYF
cdr3_nt: TGTGCCAGCTCACGAGCGGAGGGACCCTACGAGCAGTACTTC

clone_size: NA
d_call: NA
j_call: TRBJ1-2
v_call: TRBV27
cdr3_aa: CASSLFGGAGGYTF
cdr3_nt: TGTGCCAGCAGTTTATTTGGGGGCGCGGGGGGCTACACCTTC

clone_size: many
d_call: NA
j_call: TRBJ1-5
v_call: TRBV12-3/TRBV12-4
cdr3_aa: CASSRRRVAQPQHF
cdr3_nt: TGTGCCAGCAGCCGCCGCAGGGTGGCTCAGCCCCAGCATTTT

clone_size: many
d_call: NA
j_call: TRBJ1-6
v_call: TRBV9
cdr3_aa: CASSPSGGRNSPLHF
cdr3_nt: TGTGCCAGCAGCCCGAGCGGGGGGCGTAATTCACCCCTCCACTTT

clone_size: NA
d_call: NA
j_call: TRBJ2-5
v_call: TRBV25-1
cdr3_aa: CASSGRGALQETQYF
cdr3_nt: TGTGCCAGCAGTGGTCGAGGGGCCCTTCAAGAGACCCAGTACTTC

clone_size: many
d_call: NA
j_call: TRBJ1-2
v_call: TRBV5-1
cdr3_aa: CASSLGLSNYGYTF
cdr3_nt: TGCGCCAGCAGCTTGGGGTTGAGTAACTATGGCTACACCTTC

clone_size: many
d_call: TRBD2
j_call: TRBJ2-7
v_call: TRBV2
cdr3_aa: CASNSGSSYEQYF
cdr3_nt: TGTGCCAGCAACAGCGGGAGCTCCTACGAGCAGTACTTC

clone_size: many
d_call: NA
j_call: TRBJ2-6
v_call: TRBV7-6
cdr3_aa: CASSSVWGQTTGANVLTF
cdr3_nt: TGTGCCAGCAGCTCAGTGTGGGGGCAGACGACTGGGGCCAACGTCCTGACTTTC

clone_size: many
d_call: TRBD2
j_call: TRBJ2-7
v_call: TRBV29-1
cdr3_aa: CSVGLAGEGGSEQYF
cdr3_nt: TGCAGCGTGGGACTAGCGGGAGAGGGGGGATCCGAGCAGTACTTC

clone_size: many
d_call: NA
j_call: TRBJ1-2
v_call: TRBV10-3
cdr3_aa: CAISETLDGELGYTF
cdr3_nt: TGTGCCATCAGTGAGACCCTCGACGGAGAATTAGGCTACACCTTC

clone_size: few
d_call: TRBD1
j_call: TRBJ2-7
v_call: TRBV6-4
cdr3_aa: CASSEGTEDEQYF
cdr3_nt: TGTGCCAGCAGTGAGGGGACAGAAGACGAGCAGTACTTC

clone_size: many
d_call: NA
j_call: TRBJ2-5
v_call: TRBV7-9
cdr3_aa: CASSAAPETQYF
cdr3_nt: TGTGCCAGCAGCGCCGCCCCGGAGACCCAGTACTTC

clone_size: many
d_call: NA
j_call: TRBJ1-2
v_call: TRBV12-3/TRBV12-4
cdr3_aa: CASSLSRTANYGYTF
cdr3_nt: TGTGCCAGCAGTTTATCAAGGACGGCGAACTATGGCTACACCTTC

clone_size: many
d_call: NA
j_call: TRBJ1-2
v_call: TRBV5-1
cdr3_aa: CASSLGANYGYTF
cdr3_nt: TGTGCCAGCAGCTTAGGGGCTAACTATGGCTACACCTTC

clone_size: many
d_call: TRBD1
j_call: TRBJ1-1
v_call: TRBV2
cdr3_aa: CASRENRGRPNTEAFF
cdr3_nt: TGTGCCAGCAGAGAAAACAGGGGGCGTCCGAACACTGAAGCTTTCTTT

clone_size: NA
d_call: TRBD2
j_call: TRBJ2-5
v_call: TRBV9
cdr3_aa: CASSFGGLAGAAETQYF
cdr3_nt: TGTGCCAGCAGCTTCGGGGGACTAGCGGGAGCTGCGGAGACCCAGTACTTC

clone_size: many
d_call: TRBD1
j_call: TRBJ1-5
v_call: TRBV7-2
cdr3_aa: CASSLSWTGWNQPQHF
cdr3_nt: TGTGCCAGCAGCTTGTCTTGGACAGGGTGGAATCAGCCCCAGCATTTT

clone_size: many
d_call: NA
j_call: TRBJ2-7
v_call: TRBV7-9
cdr3_aa: CASSRNTNLAGYEQYF
cdr3_nt: TGTGCCAGCAGCCGAAACACGAATCTGGCTGGCTACGAGCAGTACTTC

clone_size: NA
d_call: NA
j_call: TRBJ2-6
v_call: TRBV25-1
cdr3_aa: CASSVDPGANVLTF
cdr3_nt: TGTGCCAGCAGTGTCGATCCGGGGGCCAACGTCCTGACTTTC

clone_size: once
d_call: TRBD1
j_call: TRBJ2-7
v_call: TRBV15
cdr3_aa: CATSRRGQGKYEQYF
cdr3_nt: TGTGCCACCAGCAGGCGGGGACAGGGAAAGTACGAGCAGTACTTC

clone_size: NA
d_call: TRBD1
j_call: TRBJ2-5
v_call: TRBV7-9
cdr3_aa: CASRAGTGEGYF
cdr3_nt: TGTGCCAGCAGAGCCGGGACAGGGGAAGGATACTTC

clone_size: NA
d_call: NA
j_call: TRBJ2-2
v_call: TRBV19
cdr3_aa: CASSIPSGVLSGELFF
cdr3_nt: TGTGCCAGTAGTATACCATCTGGGGTATTATCCGGGGAGCTGTTTTTT

clone_size: once
d_call: TRBD2
j_call: TRBJ2-5
v_call: TRBV11-2
cdr3_aa: CASSLVGGVETQNF
cdr3_nt: TGTGCCAGCAGCTTAGTTGGGGGGGTAGAGACCCAGAACTTC

clone_size: few
d_call: NA
j_call: TRBJ1-1
v_call: TRBV30
cdr3_aa: CAWRRGTEAFF
cdr3_nt: TGTGCCTGGAGACGGGGCACTGAAGCTTTCTTT

clone_size: many
d_call: NA
j_call: TRBJ2-2
v_call: TRBV7-3
cdr3_aa: CASLSNTGELFF
cdr3_nt: TGTGCCAGCTTGTCGAACACCGGGGAGCTGTTTTTT

clone_size: many
d_call: NA
j_call: TRBJ1-6
v_call: TRBV6-5
cdr3_aa: CASSTTGSPLHF
cdr3_nt: TGTGCCAGCAGCACAACAGGCTCACCCCTCCACTTT

clone_size: many
d_call: NA
j_call: TRBJ1-5
v_call: TRBV7-9
cdr3_aa: CASSSTGGPQHF
cdr3_nt: TGTGCCAGCAGCTCGACCGGGGGACCCCAGCATTTT

clone_size: few
d_call: TRBD2
j_call: TRBJ2-5
v_call: TRBV5-1
cdr3_aa: CASSSTSSETQYF
cdr3_nt: TGCGCCAGCAGCTCGACTAGCTCGGAGACCCAGTACTTC

clone_size: NA
d_call: NA
j_call: TRBJ2-2
v_call: TRBV6-9
cdr3_aa: CASSSRDTFYTGELFF
cdr3_nt: TGTGCCAGCAGTAGCCGGGACACCTTTTACACCGGGGAGCTGTTTTTT

clone_size: NA
d_call: NA
j_call: TRBJ1-2
v_call: TRBV11-2
cdr3_aa: CASRARHGTGEGGYTF
cdr3_nt: TGTGCCAGCAGGGCTAGACATGGGACCGGAGAGGGGGGCTACACCTTC